Listed below are T cell receptor beta chains from one sample, sequenced in a study of T cell responses to AZD1222 COVID-19 vaccine. Sequencing used immunoSEQ multiplex PCR; TCRdb keeps in-frame clones, though not all of them. The table records roughly 140,000 clones, less than 95% of them present only once. Sample: peripheral blood, taken on day 0 of AZD1222 vaccination. The receptor set was obtained from an adult in good health. Each CDR3 is given with its conserved first and last residue. Each record gives: V gene, J gene, D gene, clone size, CDR3 DNA, CDR3 protein. The D gene is left open where the match is weak. Only part of the rows carry a size: once, few, many, or a class if the clone is expanded.

v_call: TRBV27
j_call: TRBJ2-1
d_call: TRBD2
clone_size: once
cdr3_nt: TGTGCCAGCAGTTTACCGCTAGCGGGTTACAATGAGCAGTTCTTC
cdr3_aa: CASSLPLAGYNEQFF

v_call: TRBV7-2
j_call: TRBJ2-5
d_call: .
clone_size: .
cdr3_nt: TGTGCCAGCAGCTTATATGTGACTAGACCTTACTTC
cdr3_aa: CASSLYVTRPYF

v_call: TRBV5-1
j_call: TRBJ2-5
d_call: .
clone_size: .
cdr3_nt: TGCGCCAGCAGCTTCCGGTTACAAGAGACCCAGTACTTC
cdr3_aa: CASSFRLQETQYF

v_call: TRBV6-2/TRBV6-3
j_call: TRBJ2-7
d_call: TRBD2
clone_size: .
cdr3_nt: TGTGCCAGCAGTTATCGGACACAATCCGGGACTAGCGGGAGGTACTACGAGCAGTACTTC
cdr3_aa: CASSYRTQSGTSGRYYEQYF

v_call: TRBV7-2
j_call: TRBJ1-1
d_call: .
clone_size: .
cdr3_nt: TGTGCCAGCAGCGCCCGCAGGCCGGACTTGGGCGGCACTGAAGCTTTCTTT
cdr3_aa: CASSARRPDLGGTEAFF

v_call: TRBV19
j_call: TRBJ1-1
d_call: .
clone_size: .
cdr3_nt: TGTGCCAGTAGTTCTGCCGGACCGAACACTGAAGCTTTCTTT
cdr3_aa: CASSSAGPNTEAFF

v_call: TRBV6-6
j_call: TRBJ2-7
d_call: .
clone_size: .
cdr3_nt: TGTGCCAGCAGTTTCACAACCCCGGGTAACGACTACGAGCAGTACTTC
cdr3_aa: CASSFTTPGNDYEQYF

v_call: TRBV30
j_call: TRBJ1-6
d_call: .
clone_size: .
cdr3_nt: TGTGCCTGGAGTGGACAGATCGTTAATTCACCCCTCCACTTT
cdr3_aa: CAWSGQIVNSPLHF

v_call: TRBV14
j_call: TRBJ1-1
d_call: .
clone_size: .
cdr3_nt: TGTGCCAGCAGCCACAGGGTTTCCGGGGCTGAAGCTTTCTTT
cdr3_aa: CASSHRVSGAEAFF

v_call: TRBV7-2
j_call: TRBJ2-7
d_call: .
clone_size: .
cdr3_nt: TGTGCCAGCAGCTTCTCAGAGTACGAGCAGTACTTC
cdr3_aa: CASSFSEYEQYF

v_call: TRBV14
j_call: TRBJ2-3
d_call: .
clone_size: .
cdr3_nt: TGTGCCAGCAGCCACTCACTTCCGGGTGGAACAGATACGCAGTATTTT
cdr3_aa: CASSHSLPGGTDTQYF

v_call: TRBV19
j_call: TRBJ1-1
d_call: .
clone_size: .
cdr3_nt: TGTGCCAGTAGTGCGGATTTTTTCACTGAAGCTTTCTTT
cdr3_aa: CASSADFFTEAFF

v_call: TRBV7-7
j_call: TRBJ2-2
d_call: TRBD1
clone_size: .
cdr3_nt: TGTGCCAGCAGTCCGGCCGGGACAGGGAATACCGGGGAGCTGTTTTTT
cdr3_aa: CASSPAGTGNTGELFF

v_call: TRBV12-3/TRBV12-4
j_call: TRBJ2-1
d_call: .
clone_size: .
cdr3_nt: TGTGCCAGCAGTGGCGGGCAGGGTACAGAGCAGTTCTTC
cdr3_aa: CASSGGQGTEQFF

v_call: TRBV24-1
j_call: TRBJ1-6
d_call: .
clone_size: .
cdr3_nt: TGTGCCACCAGTGGGAGAAAGAGGGGAATCGGGTTCTCACCCCTCCACTTT
cdr3_aa: CATSGRKRGIGFSPLHF

v_call: TRBV14
j_call: TRBJ2-3
d_call: .
clone_size: few
cdr3_nt: TGTGCCAGCAGCGTACGACGGCCTCTGGATACGCAGTATTTT
cdr3_aa: CASSVRRPLDTQYF

v_call: TRBV29-1
j_call: TRBJ1-2
d_call: .
clone_size: once
cdr3_nt: TGCAGCGTCGCCCCGAGGGTCGGTCTGGGGGGCTACACCTTC
cdr3_aa: CSVAPRVGLGGYTF